One and the same sample provided the 25 T cell receptor beta chains below, sequenced in a study of high-grade serous ovarian cancer treatment subgroups. The protocol was immunoSEQ multiplex PCR, while the TCRdb copy is restricted to in-frame clones and leaves out a portion. The sample includes 2,000 to 2,500 clones, around two thirds of them seen just once. Tumor samples were obtained before definitive surgery or chemotherapy. Sequences were obtained from tumor tissue. The receptors come from a human donor with high-grade serous ovarian cancer.

This clone appeared a single time. The gene calls are TRBV11-2 and TRBJ2-2; 7 bases agree with TRBD1. The CDR3 length is 18 residues. V shed 3 bases, J shed 1 base, and the junction held 11 bases outside the gene matches. Germline assignment: CDR1 SGHAT and CDR2 FQNNGV. The CDR3 spells CASSLRGQTRRNTGELFF. CDR3 DNA sequence: TGTGCCAGCAGCTTGAGGGGGCAGACCCGAAGGAACACCGGGGAGCTGTTTTTT.

The gene calls are TRBV18 and TRBJ2-7, with TRBD2 matching over 7 bases. From germline, CDR1 is KGHSH and CDR2 LQKENI. The CDR3 extends over 16 amino acids. The V gene end was trimmed by 5 bases and the J gene end by 3 bases; junction bases not matched to a gene: 13. The CDR3 is CASSDMGGGASYEQYF. The CDR3 DNA reads as TGTGCCAGCTCAGACATGGGGGGAGGGGCCAGCTACGAGCAGTACTTC.

The J gene is TRBJ2-7, the V gene TRBV27, with 10 positions matching TRBD1. This CDR3 region has 14 residues. Trimming took 8 bases from V and 3 from J; bases not matched to a gene: 7. Looked up from germline, CDR1 is MNHEY and CDR2 is SMNVEV (reference sequence). CDR3 protein: CASGGDRGGYEQYF. CDR3 DNA: TGTGCCAGCGGGGGGGACAGGGGAGGCTACGAGCAGTACTTC.

The rearrangement joins TRBV4-3 to TRBJ2-1; possibly TRBD2 for D (5 bases). Germline V gives CDR1 LGHNA, CDR2 YSLEER. The CDR3 extends over 14 amino acids. V was trimmed by 0 bases and J by 9 bases, leaving 12 bases between them. Here the CDR3 DNA reads TGCGCCAGCAGCCAAGATTGGAGGACTGGTGAGCAGTTCTTC. This translates into CASSQDWRTGEQFF.

This sequence joins TRBV2 and TRBJ2-5, with D unresolved. The better agreement between TRBJ2-7 and the DNA end casts doubt on the J call. The CDR3 consists of 14 residues. Germline CDR1 is SNHLY and CDR2 is FYNNEI. The DNA of the CDR3 is TGTGCCAGCAGTGTGCAGGCCCACTCCTACGAGCAGTACTTC. It is translated as CASSVQAHSYEQYF.

The chain couples TRBV5-6 to TRBJ2-5, with D maybe TRBD2 (6 bases). CDR3 length: 13 residues. The V and J ends lost 2 bases and 4 bases respectively, with 9 bases between them. In germline, CDR1 is SGHDT, CDR2 YYEEEE. The CDR3 sequence is CASSFYSGETQYF. The CDR3, as DNA: TGTGCCAGCAGCTTTTATAGCGGAGAGACCCAGTACTTC.

The V call is TRBV6-1, the J call TRBJ1-2; 7 bases line up with TRBD1. This CDR3 has 13 amino acids. The V gene's germline CDR1 is MNHNS and CDR2 SASEGT. V lost 6 bases, J lost 2 bases, and 3 bases stayed unmatched. CDR3 coding DNA: TGTGCCAGCAGCCGGGACAGAAACTATGGCTACACCTTC. This sequence encodes CASSRDRNYGYTF.

This chain uses TRBV5-4 with TRBJ2-2; no clear D. The CDR3 spans 14 residues. The germline V and J ends were trimmed by 1 base and 5 bases, with 9 bases remaining between them. CDR1 SGHNT and CDR2 YYREEE come from the germline V gene (reference sequence). Written as DNA, the CDR3 is TGTGCCAGCAGCTTGTCCCTATTAACCGGGGAGCTGTTTTTT. Translation: CASSLSLLTGELFF.

The V call is TRBV7-8, the J call TRBJ2-5; no firm D call. Trimming took off 1 base at V and 3 bases at J, with 9 bases between the two ends. Germline assignment: CDR1 SGHVS and CDR2 FQNEAQ. CDR3 length: 14 amino acids. In nucleotides, the CDR3 is TGTGCCAGCAGCTTAGTGATTAACGAAGAGACCCAGTACTTC. This codes for CASSLVINEETQYF.

This chain joins TRBV6-5 and TRBJ1-1; D unresolved. The CDR3 has 12 residues. Germline V gene sequence: CDR1 MNHEY, CDR2 SVGAGI. The V end was cut by 0 bases, the J end by 4 bases, with 3 bases between. The CDR3 loop is CASSYSRTEAFF. For the CDR3, the DNA is TGTGCCAGCAGTTACTCGCGCACTGAAGCTTTCTTT.

This clone came up a few times. V is TRBV5-4 and J is TRBJ1-2, with D possibly TRBD1 on 5 matching bases. This CDR3 is built from 15 residues. V was pared by 7 bases and J by 4 bases, with 20 bases between. Germline CDR1 reads SGHNT; CDR2 reads YYREEE (reference sequence). In DNA form, the CDR3 reads TGTGCCAGCCGTACTGAGTACGGGGGGAGCTATGGCTACACCTTC. It translates to CASRTEYGGSYGYTF.

This sequence joins TRBV10-2 and TRBJ1-1, with 8 bases aligning to TRBD1. Germline V gene lookup returns CDR1 WSHSY and CDR2 SAAADI. J lost 4 bases, V lost 2 bases, and 6 bases had no gene match. The CDR3 length is 15 residues. The CDR3 spells CASSETGTGGTEAFF. Written as DNA, the CDR3 is TGCGCCAGCAGTGAGACGGGGACAGGCGGCACTGAAGCTTTCTTT.

This clone appeared a single time. The genes are TRBV9 and TRBJ2-1, with 9 bases aligning to TRBD2. Unmatched junction bases numbered 7, after V lost 8 bases and J lost 1 base. The CDR3 is made up of 15 amino acids. Germline values: CDR1 SGDLS, CDR2 YYNGEE. Here the CDR3 DNA reads TGTGCCAGTACAATAGCGGGAGTTTCCTACAATGAGCAGTTCTTC. Translated: CASTIAGVSYNEQFF.

In its sample, this clone was seen a few times. This rearrangement joins TRBV30 to TRBJ1-4; D uncertain. The CDR3 covers 14 residues. V was trimmed by 7 bases and J by 0 bases, leaving 12 bases between them. Germline assignment: CDR1 GTSNPN and CDR2 SVGIG (reference sequence). The CDR3 here is CALVGSSTNEKLFF. In DNA, the CDR3 is TGTGCCTTGGTGGGCAGCTCAACTAATGAAAAACTGTTTTTT.

V and J are TRBV4-2 and TRBJ1-2, with 11 bases identical to TRBD1. The V segment lost 5 bases and the J segment 3 bases; nucleotides outside the gene matches: 8. The CDR3 is 16 residues long. CDR1 and CDR2 (germline): LGHNA, YNFKEQ. The CDR3 protein is CASSLALGQGDYGYTF. The CDR3 nucleotides are TGTGCCAGCAGCTTGGCCTTGGGACAGGGGGACTATGGCTACACCTTC.

The genes are TRBV7-9 and TRBJ2-7; no clear D. This CDR3 spans 13 amino acids. V dropped 4 bases and J dropped 7 bases, with 14 bases sitting between them. CDR1 and CDR2 from the germline V gene are SEHNR and FQNEAQ (reference sequence). The CDR3 is CASSSSHLGEQYV. The CDR3 bases are TGTGCCAGCAGCTCATCCCACCTGGGGGAGCAGTACGTC.

V and J are TRBV10-2 and TRBJ2-1; the match to TRBD2 covers 10 bases. The V and J ends lost 4 bases and 5 bases, in that order; junction bases with no gene match: 2. The CDR3 loop spans 14 amino acids. Germline CDR1 is WSHSY and CDR2 is SAAADI. The CDR3 protein is CASSGAGGDNEQFF. The DNA of the CDR3 is TGCGCCAGCAGTGGAGCGGGAGGGGACAATGAGCAGTTCTTC.

This chain joins TRBV7-2 and TRBJ2-4; 10 bases line up with TRBD1. Germline V gene lookup returns CDR1 SGHTA and CDR2 FQGNSA. Trimming cost V 5 bases and J 6 bases; bases outside gene matches: 13. This CDR3 is built from 17 residues. The CDR3 DNA reads as TGTGCCAGCAGCCCCCAGCCGTGGGGACAGGGGAGAAACATTCAGTACTTC. It codes for CASSPQPWGQGRNIQYF.

The chain employs TRBV15 and TRBJ2-7; 8 nucleotides line up with TRBD1. Germline V gives CDR1 LNHNV, CDR2 YYDKDF (reference sequence). The V gene end was trimmed by 4 bases and the J gene end by 1 base; junction bases not matched to a gene: 6. CDR3 length: 15 amino acids. The CDR3 DNA is TGTGCCACCAGCACCGGAAGGACAGGGTCCTACGAGCAGTACTTC. Translated: CATSTGRTGSYEQYF. The full variable domain, completed using reference TRBV15 and TRBJ2-7, is DAMVIQNPRYQVTQFGKPVTLSCSQTLNHNVMYWYQQKSSQAPKLLFHYYDKDFNNEADTPDNFQSRRPNTSFCFLDIRSPGLGDTAMYLCATSTGRTGSYEQYFGPGTRLTVT.

This clone was seen a few times. The chain has TRBV5-4 and TRBJ2-2; D remains ambiguous. V lost 4 bases and J lost 0, with 10 bases in between. The CDR3 runs to 15 residues. Germline loops: CDR1 SGHNT, CDR2 YYREEE (reference sequence). The CDR3 loop is CASSRVVTNTGELFF. Written as DNA, the CDR3 is TGTGCCAGCAGCCGGGTTGTTACGAACACCGGGGAGCTGTTTTTT.

The V gene is TRBV7-2, the J gene TRBJ2-1; the match to TRBD2 covers 8 bases. The V gene's germline CDR1 is SGHTA and CDR2 FQGNSA. The V and J ends lost 10 bases and 7 bases, in that order; junction bases with no gene match: 9. The CDR3 is 13 residues long. The CDR3: CATYIAGLNEQFF. CDR3 bases: TGTGCCACCTACATAGCGGGACTGAATGAGCAGTTCTTC. The full variable domain, its missing parts supplied by reference TRBV7-2 and TRBJ2-1, is GAGVSQSPSNKVTEKGKDVELRCDPISGHTALYWYRQSLGQGLEFLIYFQGNSAPDKSGLPSDRFSAERTGGSVSTLTIQRTQQEDSAVYLCATYIAGLNEQFFGPGTRLTVL.

The CDR3 sequence: CASSWRASGRVGQETQYF. The CDR3 nucleotides are TGTGCCAGCAGCTGGCGGGCTAGCGGGAGAGTAGGCCAAGAGACCCAGTACTTC. V usage is TRBV7-6 and J usage is TRBJ2-5; 10 bases are a match to TRBD2. V gave up 4 bases and J gave up 1 base; unmatched junction bases: 12. The CDR3 runs 18 residues. Germline loops: CDR1 SGHVS, CDR2 FNYEAQ.

CDR3 in amino acids: CASNSGQANRETQYF. The CDR3 DNA reads as TGTGCCAGCAATTCCGGACAGGCCAACCGGGAGACCCAGTACTTC. V gene TRBV6-5 combines with J gene TRBJ2-5, with 7 bases identical to TRBD1. Trimming removed 7 bases from V and 5 bases from J; junction bases left unmatched: 13. The germline V gene has CDR1 MNHEY and CDR2 SVGAGI. The CDR3 is made up of 15 amino acids.

This chain connects TRBV10-3 to TRBJ2-2; 8 nucleotides line up with TRBD2. After removal of 6 bases from V and 2 bases from J, the junction contained 8 bases not matched to a gene. There are 16 residues in the CDR3. In germline, CDR1 is ENHRY, CDR2 SYGVKD. The CDR3 loop is CAIRKEREPNTGELFF. CDR3 DNA sequence: TGTGCCATCAGGAAAGAGCGGGAGCCTAACACCGGGGAGCTGTTTTTT.

This chain links TRBV4-1 with TRBJ1-2; perhaps TRBD1 as D (5 bases). This CDR3 contains 14 residues. Germline CDR1 and CDR2: MGHRA and YSYEKL. Trimming left V 4 bases short and J 0 bases short, with 9 bases between. The CDR3 DNA is TGCGCCAGCAGCCTTTGGGGCGCTAACTATGGCTACACCTTC. It codes for CASSLWGANYGYTF.